This T cell receptor (beta chain) came from a study of shared clonotypes between healthy human individuals. Background on the study: Two women and a few men aged 18 to 49 served as donors.

Only CD45RO-negative cells positively selected for CCR7 counted as naive CD8 cells, so terminally differentiated effector memory CD45RA+ cells were excluded. This clone was detected once. As yet, its antigen is unknown. Libraries were prepared by immunoSEQ multiplex PCR; TCRdb keeps only in-frame clonotypes and omits some of them. The sample yields around 2.1 million clones, 85% to 95% seen once. This CDR3 spans 17 amino acids. V was shortened by 0 bases and J by 0 bases, with 13 bases between the two germline ends. The germline CDR1 and CDR2 sequences are SGDLS and YYNGEE. Study results and caveats: The four-donor shared clonotypes exceeded non-shared clonotypes in generation probability, with non-shared ones scoring lower. Sample collection involved blood only; tissue repertoires are likely different.

Material for sequencing was naive CD8+ T cells from PBMCs. The TCR comes from a man aged 18 to 29 in good health. Some clones in this sample may be carry-over from other donors' samples. The chain uses TRBV9 and TRBJ1-3; perhaps TRBD1 as D (6 bases). Here the CDR3 DNA reads TGTGCCAGCAGCGTAGAGTTTGGGACATTCTCTGGAAACACCATATATTTT. It translates to CASSVEFGTFSGNTIYF.